This is a list of T cell receptor beta chains from one sample in a study of cytomegalovirus exposure and HLA in healthy donors. Profiling relied on immunoSEQ multiplex PCR, and the TCRdb table lists in-frame clones only, not all of them. The sample shows about 170,000 clones, roughly 84% of them seen only once. The specimen was PBMCs. The receptors come from a male donor in good health and CMV-seronegative. Both conserved end residues are part of each CDR3. Fields, in order: D gene, clone size, J gene, V gene, CDR3 protein, CDR3 DNA. The D gene is left open where the match is weak. Not all rows give a size; the values are once, few, many and, for expanded clones, a class.

D gene: NA; clone size: NA; J gene: TRBJ1-1; V gene: TRBV11-2; CDR3 protein: CASSLVGAALTEAFF; CDR3 DNA: TGTGCCAGCAGCTTAGTAGGGGCAGCGCTCACTGAAGCTTTCTTT
D gene: NA; clone size: NA; J gene: TRBJ1-5; V gene: TRBV19; CDR3 protein: CASSIKVAGPQPQHF; CDR3 DNA: TGTGCCAGTAGTATCAAAGTGGCAGGTCCCCAGCCCCAGCATTTT
D gene: TRBD1; clone size: NA; J gene: TRBJ1-4; V gene: TRBV30; CDR3 protein: CAWFIRDRGTEKLFF; CDR3 DNA: TGTGCCTGGTTCATCCGGGACAGGGGTACTGAAAAACTGTTTTTT
D gene: TRBD1; clone size: NA; J gene: TRBJ1-2; V gene: TRBV7-8; CDR3 protein: CASSPGQDYGYTF; CDR3 DNA: TGTGCCAGCAGCCCCGGACAGGATTATGGCTACACCTTC
D gene: NA; clone size: NA; J gene: TRBJ2-1; V gene: TRBV9; CDR3 protein: CASSSPGPGDEQFF; CDR3 DNA: TGTGCCAGCAGCTCCCCGGGCCCGGGGGATGAGCAGTTCTTC
D gene: TRBD1; clone size: NA; J gene: TRBJ1-2; V gene: TRBV4-1; CDR3 protein: CASKIGQGSSGYTF; CDR3 DNA: TGCGCCAGCAAAATAGGACAGGGGTCGTCTGGCTACACCTTC
D gene: NA; clone size: NA; J gene: TRBJ2-7; V gene: TRBV29-1; CDR3 protein: CSVGTDGFYEQYF; CDR3 DNA: TGCAGCGTTGGAACAGACGGATTCTACGAGCAGTACTTC
D gene: NA; clone size: few; J gene: TRBJ2-5; V gene: TRBV7-2; CDR3 protein: CASSFIPGRGQSEETQYF; CDR3 DNA: TGTGCCAGCAGCTTCATACCTGGGCGCGGACAGTCGGAAGAGACCCAGTACTTC
D gene: NA; clone size: NA; J gene: TRBJ1-1; V gene: TRBV29-1; CDR3 protein: CSVFQGDTEAFF; CDR3 DNA: TGCAGCGTTTTTCAGGGTGACACTGAAGCTTTCTTT
D gene: TRBD1; clone size: NA; J gene: TRBJ1-1; V gene: TRBV10-3; CDR3 protein: CAISDRQGYTEAFF; CDR3 DNA: TGTGCCATCAGTGACAGACAGGGATACACTGAAGCTTTCTTT
D gene: NA; clone size: NA; J gene: TRBJ2-6; V gene: TRBV7-6; CDR3 protein: CASSRDIPSSGANVLTF; CDR3 DNA: TGTGCCAGCAGCCGCGACATCCCAAGCTCTGGGGCCAACGTCCTGACTTTC
D gene: TRBD1; clone size: NA; J gene: TRBJ2-5; V gene: TRBV9; CDR3 protein: CASSVLGTEGETQYF; CDR3 DNA: TGTGCCAGCAGCGTACTAGGGACAGAAGGAGAGACCCAGTACTTC
D gene: TRBD2; clone size: NA; J gene: TRBJ2-5; V gene: TRBV11-3; CDR3 protein: CASSQRTSGTETQYF; CDR3 DNA: TGTGCCAGCAGCCAGCGGACTAGCGGGACGGAGACCCAGTACTTC
D gene: TRBD2; clone size: NA; J gene: TRBJ2-1; V gene: TRBV19; CDR3 protein: CASSESKAGGSYNEQFF; CDR3 DNA: TGTGCCAGTAGTGAAAGCAAAGCGGGAGGATCCTACAATGAGCAGTTCTTC
D gene: TRBD1; clone size: once; J gene: TRBJ1-4; V gene: TRBV5-5; CDR3 protein: CASSLATGQGHEKLFF; CDR3 DNA: TGTGCCAGCAGCTTGGCTACGGGACAGGGTCATGAAAAACTGTTTTTT
D gene: NA; clone size: NA; J gene: TRBJ2-3; V gene: TRBV12-5; CDR3 protein: CASGLVLGMTDTQYF; CDR3 DNA: TGTGCTAGTGGTTTGGTACTAGGAATGACAGATACGCAGTATTTT
D gene: NA; clone size: NA; J gene: TRBJ1-6; V gene: TRBV2; CDR3 protein: CAGTRDTNSPLHF; CDR3 DNA: TGTGCCGGCACCCGGGACACCAATTCACCCCTCCACTTT
D gene: NA; clone size: NA; J gene: TRBJ2-5; V gene: TRBV2; CDR3 protein: CASSEAGRWAGETQYF; CDR3 DNA: TGTGCCAGCAGTGAAGCGGGGAGGTGGGCGGGAGAGACCCAGTACTTC
D gene: NA; clone size: once; J gene: TRBJ1-4; V gene: TRBV5-1; CDR3 protein: CASSLALGVGEKLFF; CDR3 DNA: TGCGCCAGCAGCTTGGCGCTCGGGGTTGGAGAAAAACTGTTTTTT
D gene: TRBD1; clone size: NA; J gene: TRBJ2-1; V gene: TRBV5-4; CDR3 protein: CASSRQGEQFF; CDR3 DNA: TGTGCCAGCAGCCGACAGGGGGAGCAGTTCTTC
D gene: TRBD2; clone size: NA; J gene: TRBJ2-7; V gene: TRBV28; CDR3 protein: CASSLTSGSSYEQYF; CDR3 DNA: TGTGCCAGCAGTTTAACTAGCGGCAGCTCCTACGAGCAGTACTTC
D gene: NA; clone size: NA; J gene: TRBJ2-5; V gene: TRBV23-1; CDR3 protein: CASSRMPSQGETQYF; CDR3 DNA: TGCGCCAGCAGCCGAATGCCCTCCCAGGGGGAGACCCAGTACTTC
D gene: TRBD1; clone size: few; J gene: TRBJ1-1; V gene: TRBV6-5; CDR3 protein: CASSTRGFSTEAFF; CDR3 DNA: TGTGCCAGCAGTACCAGGGGGTTTAGCACTGAAGCTTTCTTT
D gene: NA; clone size: NA; J gene: TRBJ2-2; V gene: TRBV19; CDR3 protein: CASLAPGKVTGELFF; CDR3 DNA: TGTGCCAGCCTCGCACCGGGGAAGGTAACCGGGGAGCTGTTTTTT
D gene: NA; clone size: once; J gene: TRBJ2-7; V gene: TRBV6-5; CDR3 protein: CASSSQGYEQYF; CDR3 DNA: TGTGCCAGCAGTTCCCAGGGTTACGAGCAGTACTTC
D gene: NA; clone size: NA; J gene: TRBJ2-7; V gene: TRBV16; CDR3 protein: CASSQSHGQGPYEQYF; CDR3 DNA: TGTGCCAGCAGCCAATCGCATGGTCAGGGCCCCTACGAGCAGTACTTC
D gene: TRBD1; clone size: NA; J gene: TRBJ2-1; V gene: TRBV9; CDR3 protein: CASSRDSSSYNEQFF; CDR3 DNA: TGTGCCAGCAGTCGGGACAGCAGCTCCTACAATGAGCAGTTCTTC
D gene: NA; clone size: NA; J gene: TRBJ2-2; V gene: TRBV25-1; CDR3 protein: CASRARNTGELFF; CDR3 DNA: TGTGCCAGCAGGGCCAGGAACACCGGGGAGCTGTTTTTT
D gene: TRBD2; clone size: NA; J gene: TRBJ2-1; V gene: TRBV9; CDR3 protein: CASSATSGSYNEQFF; CDR3 DNA: TGTGCCAGCAGCGCGACTAGCGGCTCCTACAATGAGCAGTTCTTC
D gene: TRBD1; clone size: once; J gene: TRBJ2-7; V gene: TRBV6-5; CDR3 protein: CASSYSGQTDEQYF; CDR3 DNA: TGTGCCAGCAGTTACTCGGGACAGACTGACGAGCAGTACTTC
D gene: TRBD1; clone size: NA; J gene: TRBJ1-2; V gene: TRBV9; CDR3 protein: CASSMRQGGYTF; CDR3 DNA: TGTGCCAGCAGCATGAGACAGGGAGGCTACACCTTC
D gene: NA; clone size: NA; J gene: TRBJ2-5; V gene: TRBV7-8; CDR3 protein: CASSPQGSGQTQYF; CDR3 DNA: TGTGCCAGCAGCCCCCAGGGTAGCGGTCAGACCCAGTACTTC
D gene: NA; clone size: NA; J gene: TRBJ2-3; V gene: TRBV18; CDR3 protein: CASSPTHAGTTDTQYF; CDR3 DNA: TGTGCCAGCTCACCTACCCACGCAGGAACAACAGATACGCAGTATTTT
D gene: NA; clone size: NA; J gene: TRBJ1-4; V gene: TRBV6-1; CDR3 protein: CAILTGTNEKLFF; CDR3 DNA: TGTGCCATCTTGACCGGGACAAATGAAAAACTGTTTTTT
D gene: TRBD1; clone size: few; J gene: TRBJ2-5; V gene: TRBV7-9; CDR3 protein: CSSSSPSGQRETQYF; CDR3 DNA: TGTTCCAGCAGCTCCCCCTCGGGACAGAGAGAGACCCAGTACTTC
D gene: TRBD1; clone size: NA; J gene: TRBJ2-1; V gene: TRBV29-1; CDR3 protein: CSVTRTGMREQFF; CDR3 DNA: TGCAGCGTGACCAGGACAGGGATGCGGGAGCAGTTCTTC
D gene: NA; clone size: NA; J gene: TRBJ1-6; V gene: TRBV2; CDR3 protein: CASSVGRGGNNSPLHF; CDR3 DNA: TGTGCCAGCAGTGTAGGTCGCGGGGGGAATAATTCACCCCTCCACTTT
D gene: TRBD1; clone size: NA; J gene: TRBJ1-1; V gene: TRBV5-4; CDR3 protein: CASRPKTGTGSTEAFF; CDR3 DNA: TGTGCCAGCAGGCCAAAAACCGGGACAGGGAGTACTGAAGCTTTCTTT
D gene: NA; clone size: NA; J gene: TRBJ1-3; V gene: TRBV2; CDR3 protein: CASSVTGGNTIYF; CDR3 DNA: TGTGCCAGCAGCGTCACGGGGGGAAACACCATATATTTT
D gene: TRBD2; clone size: NA; J gene: TRBJ2-1; V gene: TRBV9; CDR3 protein: CATSRVLAGSRRGNEQFF; CDR3 DNA: TGTGCCACCTCTAGGGTGTTAGCGGGATCCAGGAGGGGCAATGAGCAGTTCTTC
D gene: NA; clone size: NA; J gene: TRBJ2-1; V gene: TRBV10-3; CDR3 protein: CAISDPSGGRGLLNEQFF; CDR3 DNA: TGTGCCATCAGTGATCCTTCGGGGGGCAGGGGGCTTTTGAATGAGCAGTTCTTC
D gene: TRBD1; clone size: once; J gene: TRBJ2-6; V gene: TRBV2; CDR3 protein: CASRLSRDSYSGANVLTF; CDR3 DNA: TGTGCCAGCAGGCTAAGCCGGGACAGTTATTCTGGGGCCAACGTCCTGACTTTC
D gene: NA; clone size: few; J gene: TRBJ2-7; V gene: TRBV7-2; CDR3 protein: CASSPADRGTDEQYF; CDR3 DNA: TGTGCCAGCAGCCCCGCGGACAGAGGCACGGACGAGCAGTACTTC
D gene: TRBD1; clone size: NA; J gene: TRBJ2-7; V gene: TRBV2; CDR3 protein: CASSAQDRDRGEQYF; CDR3 DNA: TGTGCCAGCAGTGCTCAGGACAGGGACAGGGGCGAGCAGTACTTC
D gene: TRBD1; clone size: NA; J gene: TRBJ2-4; V gene: TRBV18; CDR3 protein: CASSPGTGGDIQYF; CDR3 DNA: TGTGCCAGCTCCCCCGGGACAGGAGGGGACATTCAGTACTTC
D gene: NA; clone size: NA; J gene: TRBJ2-2; V gene: TRBV9; CDR3 protein: CASSPNGELFF; CDR3 DNA: TGTGCCAGCAGCCCCAACGGGGAGCTGTTTTTT
D gene: NA; clone size: few; J gene: TRBJ2-1; V gene: TRBV7-8; CDR3 protein: CASSQDRNNEQFF; CDR3 DNA: TGTGCCAGCAGCCAGGACAGAAACAATGAGCAGTTCTTC
D gene: TRBD2; clone size: NA; J gene: TRBJ2-1; V gene: TRBV28; CDR3 protein: CASSLILAGVGEQFF; CDR3 DNA: TGTGCCAGCAGTTTAATACTAGCGGGAGTAGGTGAGCAGTTCTTC
D gene: NA; clone size: few; J gene: TRBJ1-1; V gene: TRBV5-1; CDR3 protein: CASSTGRGGTEAFF; CDR3 DNA: TGCGCCAGCAGCACGGGACGAGGGGGCACTGAAGCTTTCTTT
D gene: TRBD1; clone size: NA; J gene: TRBJ1-6; V gene: TRBV23-1; CDR3 protein: CASSQSVGTGRGSPLHF; CDR3 DNA: TGCGCCAGCAGTCAATCTGTCGGGACAGGGCGGGGATCACCCCTCCACTTT